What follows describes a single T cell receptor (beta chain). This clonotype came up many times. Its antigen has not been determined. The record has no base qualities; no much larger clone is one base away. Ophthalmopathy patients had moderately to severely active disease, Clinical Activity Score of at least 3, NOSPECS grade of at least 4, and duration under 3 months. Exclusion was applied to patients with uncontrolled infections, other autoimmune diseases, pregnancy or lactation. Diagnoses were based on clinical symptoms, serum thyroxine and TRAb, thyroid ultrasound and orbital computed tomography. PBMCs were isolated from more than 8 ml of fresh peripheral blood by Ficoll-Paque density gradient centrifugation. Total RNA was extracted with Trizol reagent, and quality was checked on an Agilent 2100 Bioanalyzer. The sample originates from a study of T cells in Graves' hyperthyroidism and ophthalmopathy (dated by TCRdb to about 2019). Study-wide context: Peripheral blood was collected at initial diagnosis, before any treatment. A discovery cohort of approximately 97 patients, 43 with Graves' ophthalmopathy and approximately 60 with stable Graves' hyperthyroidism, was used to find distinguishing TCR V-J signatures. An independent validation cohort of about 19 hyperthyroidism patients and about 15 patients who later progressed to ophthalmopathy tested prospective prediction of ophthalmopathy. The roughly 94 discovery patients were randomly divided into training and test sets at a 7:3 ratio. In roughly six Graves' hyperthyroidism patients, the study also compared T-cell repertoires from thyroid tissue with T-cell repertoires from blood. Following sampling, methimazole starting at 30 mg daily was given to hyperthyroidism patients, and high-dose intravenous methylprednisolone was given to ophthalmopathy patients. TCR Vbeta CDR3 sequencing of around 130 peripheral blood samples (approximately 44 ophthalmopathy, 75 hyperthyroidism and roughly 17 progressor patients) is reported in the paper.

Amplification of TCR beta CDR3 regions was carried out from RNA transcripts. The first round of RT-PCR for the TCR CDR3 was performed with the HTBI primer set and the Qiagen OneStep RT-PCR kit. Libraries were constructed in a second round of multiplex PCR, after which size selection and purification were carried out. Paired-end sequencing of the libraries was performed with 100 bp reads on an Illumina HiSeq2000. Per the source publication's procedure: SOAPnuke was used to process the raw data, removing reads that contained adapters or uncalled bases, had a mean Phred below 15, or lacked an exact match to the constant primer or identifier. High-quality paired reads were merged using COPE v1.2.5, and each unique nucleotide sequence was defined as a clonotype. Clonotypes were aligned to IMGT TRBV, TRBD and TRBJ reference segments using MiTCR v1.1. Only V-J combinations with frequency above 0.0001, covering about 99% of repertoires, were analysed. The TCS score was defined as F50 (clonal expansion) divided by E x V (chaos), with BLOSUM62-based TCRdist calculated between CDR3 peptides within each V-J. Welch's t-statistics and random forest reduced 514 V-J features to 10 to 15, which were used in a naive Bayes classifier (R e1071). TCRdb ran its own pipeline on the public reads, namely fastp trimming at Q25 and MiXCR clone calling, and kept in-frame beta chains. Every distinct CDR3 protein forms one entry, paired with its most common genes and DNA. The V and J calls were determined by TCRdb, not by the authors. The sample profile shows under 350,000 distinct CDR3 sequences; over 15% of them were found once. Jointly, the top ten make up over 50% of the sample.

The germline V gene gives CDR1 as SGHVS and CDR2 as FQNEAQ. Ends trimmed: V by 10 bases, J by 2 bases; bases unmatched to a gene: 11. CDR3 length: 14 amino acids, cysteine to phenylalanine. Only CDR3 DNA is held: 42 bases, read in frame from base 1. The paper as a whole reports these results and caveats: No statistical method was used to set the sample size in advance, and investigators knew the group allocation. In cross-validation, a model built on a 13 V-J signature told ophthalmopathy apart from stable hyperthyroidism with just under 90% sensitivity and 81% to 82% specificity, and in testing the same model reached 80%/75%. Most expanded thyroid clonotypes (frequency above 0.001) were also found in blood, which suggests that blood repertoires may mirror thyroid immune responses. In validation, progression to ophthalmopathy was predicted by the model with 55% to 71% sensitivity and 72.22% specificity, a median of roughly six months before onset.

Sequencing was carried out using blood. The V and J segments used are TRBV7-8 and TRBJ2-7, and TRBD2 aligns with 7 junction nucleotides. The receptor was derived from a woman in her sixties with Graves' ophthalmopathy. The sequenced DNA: TGTGCCACTAAAGAGGGAGCGGGAACCTACGAGCAGTACTTC. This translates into CATKEGAGTYEQYF.